This TCR beta chain originates from a study of Ad26.COV2.S vaccination and SARS-CoV-2 variants (dated by TCRdb to 2020 to 2023). Describing the broader study: TCRbeta repertoire sequencing was used to assess the specificity and breadth of SARS-CoV-2-reactive T cell receptors after Ad26.COV2.S vaccination. A total of approximately 30 samples were included in the TCR-sequenced set, comprising around 19 Ad26.COV2.S vaccine recipients, 5 placebo recipients and 8 SARS-CoV-2 convalescent individuals.

In light of the paper, this sample's time point label describes: individuals recovered from natural SARS-CoV-2 infection. Paper-wide results and their limitations: It was noted by the authors that total T cell responses may have been underestimated by the TCR breadth and depth analyses. After vaccination, substantial breadth of spike-specific CD8+ and CD4+ T cell responses was reported. Higher spike-specific TCR breadth was observed in Ad26.COV2.S recipients than in placebo recipients (P = 0.0014). Non-spike TCR breadth was comparable between vaccine and placebo recipients, consistent with the vaccine containing only spike.

The immunoSEQ Assay was the method used to sequence TCRbeta CDR3 regions. After extraction, genomic DNA underwent amplification by bias-controlled multiplex PCR, followed by high-throughput sequencing. As for the authors' bioinformatics: To quantify the absolute abundance of each unique TCRbeta CDR3 region, sequences were collapsed and filtered. T cell fraction was estimated by normalizing TCRbeta template counts to usable DNA, with usable DNA measured through amplification of reference genes found in all nucleated cells. Repertoire TCRs were annotated as SARS-CoV-2-specific by exact matching of V gene, CDR3 amino acid sequence and J gene to a known reactive TCR set. The reference SARS-CoV-2 TCR set was obtained from MIRA and was filtered for enrichment in COVID-19-positive ImmuneCODE repertoires, whereby public or cross-reactive TCRs were removed. Based on the MIRA antigens, annotated TCRs were further analysed at the level of specific ORF or position within ORF. Breadth was defined as the number of annotated unique rearrangements divided by the total number of unique productive rearrangements, and depth was defined as the summed frequency of the annotated unique rearrangements. Two-sided Wilcoxon rank-sum tests were applied when comparing TCR breadth between groups. In its TCRdb copy, this immuneACCESS table keeps in-frame sequences only and misses some clones. Where compared with another copy, unresolved V genes explain less than half of these, and the others have no known cause. D and trimming come from the DNA, and the V and J calls and clone size come from that table. The sample table holds roughly 100,000 clones, of which about three quarters were seen once. The ten largest clones take up 17% of the sample.

Points on this clone: Its antigen remains undetermined. No much larger clone is present one base from it, and per-base qualities are unavailable.

The receptor was derived from a human donor who had recovered from COVID-19. The material was peripheral blood, obtained after recovery from COVID-19.

For the CDR3, the sequence is CASTQGYSGETLYNEQFF. The nucleotide sequence reads as follows: TGTGCCAGCACCCAGGGATATAGCGGAGAAACACTCTACAATGAGCAGTTCTTC. This sequence uses TRBV3-1 (or the pseudogene TRBV3-2) and TRBJ2-1; a tentative D call is TRBD2 (6 bases match). The CDR3 sequence holds 18 residues, the cysteine and phenylalanine included. Only the CDR3 DNA stays, 54 bases, in frame from base 1. Via the germline V gene (reference sequence), CDR1 is LGHDT and CDR2 YNNKEL. The trim is 7 bases for V and 3 bases for J, with a gap of 25 bases between the germline ends.